The rows below give T cell receptor beta chains drawn from one sample of a study of blood T cell repertoires in COVID-19. Sequencing used immunoSEQ multiplex PCR; TCRdb keeps in-frame clones, though not all of them. This sample has about 140,000 clones; approximately 78% occur once, and the top ten carry approximately 4.1%. The sequenced sample consisted of peripheral blood. These receptors all stem from a woman at least 80 years old with acute or convalescent COVID-19. Both conserved end residues are part of each CDR3. Each record gives: V gene, J gene, clone size, D gene, CDR3 protein, CDR3 DNA. The D gene is left open where the match is weak. Expanded clones are given a class, and other clones once, few, many or no size at all.

V: TRBV4-1
J: TRBJ2-5
size: NA
D: TRBD2
CDR3: CASSDDLAGPQETQYF
DNA: TGCGCCAGCAGCGATGATCTAGCGGGGCCCCAAGAGACCCAGTACTTC

V: TRBV7-6
J: TRBJ1-4
size: NA
D: NA
CDR3: CASSLNPATNEKLFF
DNA: TGTGCCAGCAGCTTAAATCCAGCAACTAATGAAAAACTGTTTTTT

V: TRBV6-5
J: TRBJ2-1
size: NA
D: TRBD2
CDR3: CASSRAGGHRGEQFF
DNA: TGTGCCAGCAGTAGAGCGGGGGGCCACCGAGGTGAGCAGTTCTTC

V: TRBV11-2
J: TRBJ1-1
size: NA
D: NA
CDR3: CASSPRPRAEAFF
DNA: TGTGCCAGCAGCCCCCGACCGAGGGCTGAAGCTTTCTTT

V: TRBV4-1
J: TRBJ1-5
size: NA
D: NA
CDR3: CASSHDIGNQPQHF
DNA: TGCGCCAGCAGCCACGACATCGGCAATCAGCCCCAGCATTTT

V: TRBV13
J: TRBJ1-1
size: NA
D: NA
CDR3: CASSLEGRGTEAFF
DNA: TGTGCCAGCAGCTTAGAAGGGAGGGGTACTGAAGCTTTCTTT

V: TRBV3-1/TRBV3-2
J: TRBJ2-7
size: NA
D: TRBD2
CDR3: CASSQLAGSYEQYF
DNA: TGTGCCAGCAGCCAACTAGCGGGCTCCTACGAGCAGTACTTC

V: TRBV5-1
J: TRBJ2-1
size: once
D: TRBD2
CDR3: CASSLPRGSYEQFF
DNA: TGCGCCAGCAGCTTGCCACGCGGGAGCTATGAGCAGTTCTTC

V: TRBV18
J: TRBJ2-3
size: NA
D: NA
CDR3: CASSLGLYGGPTDTQYF
DNA: TGTGCCAGCTCACTGGGACTTTACGGGGGGCCCACAGATACGCAGTATTTT

V: TRBV7-8
J: TRBJ1-2
size: NA
D: TRBD1
CDR3: CASSLRRTGLQGYTF
DNA: TGTGCCAGCAGCCTCCGACGGACAGGACTTCAAGGCTACACCTTC

V: TRBV3-1/TRBV3-2
J: TRBJ2-7
size: NA
D: NA
CDR3: CASSQGLATYEQYF
DNA: TGTGCCAGCAGCCAAGGACTGGCAACCTACGAGCAGTACTTC

V: TRBV4-2
J: TRBJ2-7
size: NA
D: TRBD2
CDR3: CASSSSSSGGYIYEQYF
DNA: TGTGCCAGCAGCTCCTCCTCTAGCGGGGGCTACATCTACGAGCAGTACTTC

V: TRBV6-6
J: TRBJ1-5
size: NA
D: NA
CDR3: CASSYEQDYQPQHF
DNA: TGTGCCAGCAGTTACGAGCAGGACTATCAGCCCCAGCATTTT

V: TRBV4-1
J: TRBJ1-6
size: few
D: TRBD1
CDR3: CASSLKGAGSPLHF
DNA: TGCGCCAGCAGCCTCAAGGGGGCAGGATCACCCCTCCACTTT

V: TRBV7-9
J: TRBJ2-2
size: NA
D: TRBD1
CDR3: CASSRLSTGTGGTGELFF
DNA: TGTGCCAGCAGCCGTCTATCGACCGGGACAGGAGGCACCGGGGAGCTGTTTTTT

V: TRBV19
J: TRBJ2-2
size: NA
D: TRBD2
CDR3: CASNLAGAPTGELFF
DNA: TGTGCCAGTAATCTAGCGGGAGCGCCGACCGGGGAGCTGTTTTTT

V: TRBV19
J: TRBJ2-3
size: NA
D: TRBD1
CDR3: CASSARDRVIDTQYF
DNA: TGTGCCAGTAGCGCCAGGGACAGGGTAATAGATACGCAGTATTTT